This T cell receptor (beta chain) was identified during a study of CD8 T cells in ankylosing spondylitis. Unmatched junction bases numbered 3, after V lost 3 bases and J lost 2 bases. This CDR3 spans 13 amino acids. Germline loops: CDR1 SQVTM, CDR2 ANQGSEA. MiXCR, run by TCRdb on the 5' RACE reads, gives a single entry per CDR3 protein. The data contain some 270,000 distinct CDR3 sequences, 15% to 20% of them singletons. This clonotype was counted only a few times. Sequencing was done on a sample of blood, either unsorted or a sorted T cell fraction (not recorded which). The J gene is TRBJ2-7, the V gene TRBV29-1; 8 bases align to TRBD2. The clonotype comes from a male donor with ankylosing spondylitis or in good health (not recorded which). CDR3 loop: CSVEAGGPYEQYF. The DNA of the CDR3 is TGCAGCGTTGAGGCGGGAGGCCCCTACGAGCAGTACTTC.